The 32 T cell receptor beta chains below come from one sample, sequenced in a study of neurological immune-mediated disorders (dated by TCRdb to between 2018 and 2021). Libraries were prepared through 5' RACE. The data were produced on an Illumina HiSeq 2500. TCRdb trimmed public reads at Q25 via fastp, called clones via MiXCR and kept in-frame beta chains. Duplicate CDR3 protein sequences are folded into a single record with the most common DNA and genes. This sample is represented by 85,000 to 110,000 distinct CDR3 sequences; roughly 10% of them were singletons. The ten largest make up approximately 3.4% of the sample. What the time point label conveys for this sample: longitudinal time-point 3. Sequencing input: PBMCs. The source of these receptors is a female donor with HTLV-1-associated myelopathy (HAM/TSP).

This clonotype was counted at least ten times. The chain is built from TRBV5-1 and TRBJ2-7; the D gene is possibly TRBD2 (5 bases). Germline V CDR1 and CDR2: SGHRS, YFSETQ. The V and J ends lost 7 bases and 2 bases respectively, with 16 bases between them. This CDR3 is 14 amino acids long. The CDR3 nucleotides are TGCGCCAGCGCCCCAGCGGAGGCCACCTACGAGCAGTACTTC. Its translation: CASAPAEATYEQYF.

This clonotype came up many times. The chain is built from TRBV15 and TRBJ2-3; a weak D match, TRBD1 (5 bases). Per the germline V gene, CDR1 is LNHNV and CDR2 is YYDKDF (reference sequence). The V and J ends lost 8 bases and 0 bases respectively, with 12 bases between them. This CDR3 is 14 amino acids long. CDR3 nucleotides: TGTGCCACCGGAGTAGGGGCGAGCACAGATACGCAGTATTTT. Translation: CATGVGASTDTQYF.

The chain links TRBV11-2 to TRBJ2-2; D is uncertain. Trimming stripped 1 base from V and 7 bases from J, with 10 bases between. Germline-derived CDR1 and CDR2 are SGHAT and FQNNGV. This CDR3 has 14 residues. The CDR3 DNA follows: TGTGCCAGCAGCTTAGTTCGGTCTGGCGGGGAGCTGTTTTTT. Its translation is CASSLVRSGGELFF.

The chain is built from TRBV20-1 and TRBJ2-1, with 9 bases that match TRBD1. V was clipped by 2 bases and J by 8 bases; unmatched bases: 10. Germline CDR1 is DFQATT and CDR2 is SNEGSKA (reference sequence). The CDR3 contains 15 residues. CDR3 sequence reads: CSARSITGGADEQFF. The CDR3 bases are TGCAGTGCTAGAAGCATAACAGGGGGCGCGGATGAGCAGTTCTTC.

V and J are TRBV7-8 and TRBJ2-7; perhaps TRBD2 as D (5 bases). Looked up from germline, CDR1 is SGHVS and CDR2 is FQNEAQ. With 3 bases removed from V and 6 bases from J, the gap between germline ends came to 24 bases. The CDR3 is made up of 17 amino acids. The CDR3 bases are TGTGCCAGCAGCTTGGTCGCTAGCCAAGATTTTCGTTCCGAGCAGTACTTC. Protein product: CASSLVASQDFRSEQYF.

The CDR3 spells CAISAALTGGYTF. The CDR3 coding sequence is TGTGCCATCAGTGCAGCACTTACGGGAGGCTACACCTTC. The chain recombines TRBV10-3 with TRBJ1-2; D not resolved. In germline, CDR1 is ENHRY, CDR2 SYGVKD. V shed 4 bases and J shed 8 bases, with 14 bases lying between them. The CDR3 runs to 13 residues.

This clonotype occurred a few times. As DNA, the CDR3 is TGTGCCATCAGTAAAACAACAGATCAGCCCCAGCATTTT. Amino acid sequence: CAISKTTDQPQHF. This chain connects TRBV10-3 to TRBJ1-5, with D unresolved. The germline CDR1 and CDR2 sequences are ENHRY and SYGVKD. Trimming left V 5 bases short and J 5 bases short, with 10 bases between. There are 13 residues in the CDR3.

The chain employs TRBV3-1 and TRBJ2-2; 10 nucleotides align to TRBD1. Trimming took 3 bases from V and 5 from J; bases not matched to a gene: 0. Germline CDR1 and CDR2: LGHDT and YNNKEL (reference sequence). The CDR3 length is 14 residues. This CDR3 reads CASSQGQGTGELFF. The DNA for the CDR3 is TGTGCCAGCAGCCAGGGACAGGGGACCGGGGAGCTGTTTTTT.

This clonotype was seen more than once but under ten times. This chain connects TRBV20-1 to TRBJ2-2; D not resolved. The CDR3 has 13 amino acids. The germline CDR1 and CDR2 sequences are DFQATT and SNEGSKA (reference sequence). With 3 bases removed from V and 2 bases from J, the gap between germline ends came to 7 bases. DNA for the CDR3: TGCAGTGCTAGTCGGGCCAACACCGGGGAGCTGTTTTTT. Amino acid sequence: CSASRANTGELFF.

This clonotype was seen ten or more times. The chain employs TRBV7-2 and TRBJ2-5, with D maybe TRBD2 (5 bases). Between the trimmed V and J ends, which lost 7 bases and 9 bases, there was a span of 21 bases. The CDR3 spans 14 residues. CDR1 is SGHTA and CDR2 is FQGNSA in the germline V gene. The CDR3 DNA reads as TGTGCCAGCATCGAGTGGGCGGGTCCGATGGCCCAGTACTTC. This translates into CASIEWAGPMAQYF.

At least ten counts were recorded for this clonotype. V and J are TRBV7-9 and TRBJ2-5; 8 positions agree with TRBD1. Germline loops: CDR1 SEHNR, CDR2 FQNEAQ (reference sequence). This CDR3 has 14 amino acids. J gave up 6 bases and V 5 bases, and 8 bases lay outside the gene matches. CDR3 nucleotides: TGTGCCAGCAGCCTGACCGACAGGGGACAGACCCAGTACTTC. It yields the protein CASSLTDRGQTQYF.

The V and J genes are TRBV5-1 and TRBJ2-1; D is unclear. Germline V gene sequence: CDR1 SGHRS, CDR2 YFSETQ. Trimming cost V 4 bases and J 4 bases, with 15 bases left between them. The CDR3 totals 15 residues. In DNA form, the CDR3 reads TGCGCCAGCAGCCCACCGAGGACGGAGTACAATGAGCAGTTCTTC. This codes for CASSPPRTEYNEQFF. Variable domain in full (rest from reference TRBV5-1 and TRBJ2-1): KAGVTQTPRYLIKTRGQQVTLSCSPISGHRSVSWYQQTPGQGLQFLFEYFSETQRNKGNFPGRFSGRQFSNSRSEMNVSTLELGDSALYLCASSPPRTEYNEQFFGPGTRLTVL.

Regarding this clonotype: A clone one base away is much larger, so this may be a read error. The CDR3 loop reads CAIRKDWETKYF. CDR3 DNA: TGTGCCATCAGAAAGGATTGGGAGACCAAGTACTTC. The chain combines TRBV10-3 with TRBJ2-5; possible D gene TRBD2, 5 bases. Per germline, CDR1 ENHRY and CDR2 SYGVKD. This CDR3 region has 12 residues.

The chain links TRBV5-1 to TRBJ2-6; TRBD1 aligns across 8 bases. CDR1 and CDR2 from the germline V gene are SGHRS and YFSETQ. This CDR3 region has 18 residues. The trim removed 4 bases at V and 3 bases at J, leaving 12 bases unmatched. The CDR3 loop reads CASSPQDRAFGGANVLTF. DNA for the CDR3: TGCGCCAGCAGCCCCCAGGACAGGGCTTTCGGTGGGGCCAACGTCCTGACTTTC.

This clonotype was observed at least ten times. The rearrangement links TRBV28 to TRBJ2-3; 10 bases are a match to TRBD2. Germline loops: CDR1 MDHEN, CDR2 SYDVKM. The CDR3 sequence is 14 residues long. The trim removed 5 bases at V and 7 bases at J, leaving 6 bases unmatched. DNA for the CDR3: TGTGCCAGCAGTCCTAGCGGGGGTCCCAATACGCAGTATTTT. Its translation is CASSPSGGPNTQYF.

In its sample, this clonotype was seen a few times. The chain recombines TRBV7-2 with TRBJ2-3; 8 nucleotides match TRBD1. Trimming removed 3 bases from V and 5 bases from J; junction bases left unmatched: 10. Germline values: CDR1 SGHTA, CDR2 FQGNSA. This CDR3 is 16 amino acids long. The CDR3 DNA sequence: TGTGCCAGCAGCTTCCAGGGGGCGGGGACGAGAGATACGCAGTATTTT. Translated, it gives CASSFQGAGTRDTQYF.

In its sample, this clonotype was seen many times. This chain links TRBV20-1 with TRBJ1-6; 7 nucleotides line up with TRBD1. J was trimmed by 8 bases and V by 3 bases; bases with no gene match: 7. The V gene's germline CDR1 is DFQATT and CDR2 SNEGSKA (reference sequence). CDR3 length equals 14 residues. The CDR3 reads CSASRGVVDSPLHF. The DNA of the CDR3 is TGCAGTGCTAGCAGGGGGGTTGTTGATTCACCCCTCCACTTT.

This clonotype was seen repeatedly, ten times or more. The rearrangement links TRBV12-3 or TRBV12-4 to TRBJ2-7; weak D call: TRBD2 (6 bases). The V end lost 4 bases, the J end lost 3 bases, and 10 bases lay between the germline ends. The CDR3 is 13 residues long. Here the CDR3 DNA reads TGTGCCAGCAGTTGGGGTAGCGGCTACGAGCAGTACTTC. Translation: CASSWGSGYEQYF.

This clonotype was counted ten times or more. This sequence joins TRBV5-1 and TRBJ2-1; D remains unclear. V was clipped by 2 bases and J by 9 bases, with 12 bases between them. The CDR3 length is 13 residues. The germline CDR1 and CDR2 sequences are SGHRS and YFSETQ. The CDR3 spells CASSFTRYLEQFF. CDR3 DNA: TGCGCCAGCAGCTTTACCAGATATCTTGAGCAGTTCTTC.

This clonotype was seen many times. The junction departs from the called germline gene at one end, perhaps through a read error. V is TRBV5-1 and J is TRBJ1-2; D is perhaps TRBD1 (5 bases). Germline assignment: CDR1 SGHRS and CDR2 YFSETQ. This CDR3 has 13 residues. The CDR3 is CASSLDSNYGYTF. Written as DNA, the CDR3 is TGTGCCAGCAGTTTAGACAGTAACTATGGCTACACCTTC. The full variable domain, in which reference TRBV5-1 and TRBJ1-2 provide the parts outside the CDR3, is KAGVTQTPRYLIKTRGQQVTLSCSPISGHRSVSWYQQTPGQGLQFLFEYFSETQRNKGNFPGRFSGRQFSNSRSEMNVSTLELGDSALYLCASSLDSNYGYTFGSGTRLTVV.

This clonotype has at least ten counts. The V call is TRBV7-9, the J call TRBJ2-1; 10 bases are shared with TRBD2. Germline CDR1 and CDR2: SEHNR and FQNEAQ (reference sequence). V was pared by 4 bases and J by 3 bases, with 6 bases of the junction left unmatched. The CDR3 is 16 amino acids. CDR3 region: CASSSSSGGLYNEQFF. CDR3 DNA: TGTGCCAGCAGCTCCTCTAGCGGGGGCCTCTACAATGAGCAGTTCTTC.

This clonotype was observed at least ten times. This chain connects TRBV9 to TRBJ2-7; tentative D call: TRBD2 (5 bases). V shed 2 bases and J shed 2 bases, with 11 bases lying between them. The CDR3 totals 14 residues. Germline V gene data show CDR1 as SGDLS and CDR2 as YYNGEE. CDR3 DNA sequence: TGTGCCAGCAGCGTCGGACTGTCTCCCTACGAGCAGTACTTC. Encoded protein: CASSVGLSPYEQYF.

The V call is TRBV29-1, the J call TRBJ2-1; a possible D gene is TRBD2 (5 bases). The germline V gene has CDR1 SQVTM and CDR2 ANQGSEA. The CDR3 extends over 14 amino acids. V shed 3 bases and J shed 8 bases, with 17 bases lying between them. CDR3 coding DNA: TGCAGCGTTGAGAGGACTTCAGGTTCGCATGAGCAGTTCTTC. Translation: CSVERTSGSHEQFF.

This clonotype was recorded many times. This chain uses TRBV24-1 with TRBJ2-3, with 7 bases aligning to TRBD2. CDR1 is KGHDR and CDR2 is SFDVKD in the germline V gene. This CDR3 region has 16 residues. Trimming removed 10 bases from V and 4 bases from J; junction bases left unmatched: 16. The CDR3 loop is CATQKARGGAADTQYF. DNA of the CDR3: TGTGCCACTCAAAAGGCGAGGGGAGGGGCCGCAGATACGCAGTATTTT.

At least ten counts were recorded for this clonotype. This chain joins TRBV9 and TRBJ2-1; D is possibly TRBD1 (5 bases). The CDR3 loop spans 14 amino acids. Germline CDR1 reads SGDLS; CDR2 reads YYNGEE. V lost 2 bases and J lost 7, with 13 bases in between. CDR3 sequence (DNA): TGTGCCAGCAGCGTTATAGGGGCCTGGAATGAGCAGTTCTTC. Translated, it gives CASSVIGAWNEQFF.

In the case of this clonotype: A clone one base away is much larger, so this may be a read error. V is TRBV5-1 and J is TRBJ2-2; 9 bases are a match to TRBD2. CDR1 is SGHRS, CDR2 YFSETQ, per germline. The CDR3 extends over 16 amino acids. CDR3 sequence reads: CASRTSGTSLTVELFF. The CDR3 nucleotides are TGCGCCAGCCGAACCTCCGGGACTAGCTTGACCGTGGAGCTGTTTTTT.

With regard to this clonotype: It may be a read error: a sequence one base away is much more abundant. The V gene is TRBV28, the J gene TRBJ2-7, with 12 positions matching TRBD2. Germline V gives CDR1 MDHEN, CDR2 SYDVKM. The CDR3 has 14 amino acids. V dropped 5 bases and J dropped 10; count of bases not matched to a gene: 9. The DNA for the CDR3 is TGTGCCAGCAGTCCAACATTGACTAGCGGGGGCCAGTACTTC. Translation gives CASSPTLTSGGQYF. Looking up the rest from reference TRBV28 and TRBJ2-7 gives the full variable domain: DVKVTQSSRYLVKRTGEKVFLECVQDMDHENMFWYRQDPGLGLRLIYFSYDVKMKEKGDIPEGYSVSREKKERFSLILESASTNQTSMYLCASSPTLTSGGQYFGPGTRLTVT.

In this sample, this clonotype turned up many times. This chain links TRBV5-1 with TRBJ2-5; D gene uncertain. The V and J ends lost 0 bases and 2 bases respectively, with 14 bases between them. Germline values: CDR1 SGHRS, CDR2 YFSETQ. The CDR3 has 16 residues. The DNA for the CDR3 is TGCGCCAGCAGCTTGGCTCCCCCCCGGGCGCAAGAGACCCAGTACTTC. Translated, it gives CASSLAPPRAQETQYF. Supplemented by reference TRBV5-1 and TRBJ2-5, the full variable domain reads KAGVTQTPRYLIKTRGQQVTLSCSPISGHRSVSWYQQTPGQGLQFLFEYFSETQRNKGNFPGRFSGRQFSNSRSEMNVSTLELGDSALYLCASSLAPPRAQETQYFGPGTRLLVL.

This clonotype was counted ten times or more. The chain couples TRBV7-3 to TRBJ2-2, with TRBD2 matching over 10 bases. Germline CDR1 reads SGHTA; CDR2 reads FQGTGA. The trim removed 11 bases at V and 0 bases at J, leaving 3 bases unmatched. This CDR3 region has 14 residues. CDR3: CACGLAANTGELFF. CDR3 nucleotide sequence: TGTGCCTGCGGACTAGCGGCGAACACCGGGGAGCTGTTTTTT.

This clonotype was detected ten times or more. The chain employs TRBV5-1 and TRBJ2-3; D gene uncertain. The germline V gene has CDR1 SGHRS and CDR2 YFSETQ. The CDR3 consists of 17 residues. V was clipped by 3 bases and J by 0 bases, with 17 bases between them. Here the CDR3 reads CASSSDAWPTSTDTQYF. Written as DNA, the CDR3 is TGCGCCAGCAGCTCGGACGCCTGGCCCACTAGCACAGATACGCAGTATTTT.

This clonotype was seen many times. The rearrangement uses TRBV10-3 and TRBJ1-3; D is perhaps TRBD1 (5 bases). CDR1 ENHRY and CDR2 SYGVKD come from the germline V gene. Trimming removed 6 bases from V and 1 base from J, with 7 bases in between. This CDR3 has 13 amino acids. This CDR3 is CAIRGTSGNTIYF. Written as DNA, the CDR3 is TGTGCCATCAGGGGGACGTCTGGAAACACCATATATTTT.

This clonotype has at least ten counts. V usage is TRBV20-1 and J usage is TRBJ2-3, with 11 bases aligning to TRBD2. Per germline, CDR1 DFQATT and CDR2 SNEGSKA (reference sequence). With V trimmed by 2 bases and J by 2 bases, 6 bases remained unmatched. The CDR3 runs 16 residues. The CDR3 DNA reads TGCAGTGCTAGACTAGCGGGGGGCCTTTACACAGATACGCAGTATTTT. This codes for CSARLAGGLYTDTQYF.